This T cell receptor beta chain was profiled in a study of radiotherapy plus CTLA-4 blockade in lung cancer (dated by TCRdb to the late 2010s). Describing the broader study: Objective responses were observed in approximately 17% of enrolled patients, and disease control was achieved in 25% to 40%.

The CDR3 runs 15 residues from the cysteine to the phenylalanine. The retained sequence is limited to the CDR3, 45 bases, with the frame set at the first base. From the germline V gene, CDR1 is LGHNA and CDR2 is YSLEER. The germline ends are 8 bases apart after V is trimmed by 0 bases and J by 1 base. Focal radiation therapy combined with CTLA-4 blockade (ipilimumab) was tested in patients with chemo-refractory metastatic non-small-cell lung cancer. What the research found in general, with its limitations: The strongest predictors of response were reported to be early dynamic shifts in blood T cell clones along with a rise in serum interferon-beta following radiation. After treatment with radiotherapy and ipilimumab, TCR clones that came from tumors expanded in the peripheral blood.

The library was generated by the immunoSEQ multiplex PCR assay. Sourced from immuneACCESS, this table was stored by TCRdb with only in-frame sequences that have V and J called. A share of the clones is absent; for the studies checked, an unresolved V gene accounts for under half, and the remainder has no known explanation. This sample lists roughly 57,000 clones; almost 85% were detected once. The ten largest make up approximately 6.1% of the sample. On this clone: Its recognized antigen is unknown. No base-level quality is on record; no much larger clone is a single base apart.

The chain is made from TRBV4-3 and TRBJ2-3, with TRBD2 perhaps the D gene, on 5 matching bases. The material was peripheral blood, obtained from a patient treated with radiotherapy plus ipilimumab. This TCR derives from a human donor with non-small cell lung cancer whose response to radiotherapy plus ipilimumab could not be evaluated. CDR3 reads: CASSQDGGRTDTQYF. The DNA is TGCGCCAGCAGCCAAGACGGAGGTCGCACAGATACGCAGTATTTT.